A selection of T cell receptor beta chains follows, all from one sample in a study of T-cell reconstitution after alpha-beta-depleted transplantation in children. TCRdb re-analysed the PCR reads in MiXCR, keeping a single row per CDR3 protein. The sample shows about 980,000 distinct CDR3 sequences, 25% to 35% of them seen only once. Sequencing used PBMCs, mostly from graft donor cells, obtained 360 days after TCRalphabeta/CD19-depleted stem cell transplant. Source of these receptors: a boy under two years old who had a stem cell transplant for SCID, so the T cells may come from the graft donor. The CDR3 runs from the conserved cysteine through the conserved F or W.

CDR3	V	J	length
CSVGAEEQFF	TRBV29-1	TRBJ2-1	10
CASNNGGYGGELFF	TRBV12-3/TRBV12-4	TRBJ2-2	14
CASRIFSGYTDTQYF	TRBV27	TRBJ2-3	15
CSATGDRTYEQYF	TRBV20-1	TRBJ2-7	13
CASSLRSAKDAYEQYF	TRBV5-1	TRBJ2-7	16
CASSLEGPGANVLTF	TRBV5-1	TRBJ2-6	15
CSVEPGANYGYTF	TRBV29-1	TRBJ1-2	13
CASSLDDRETDTQYF	TRBV5-1	TRBJ2-3	15
CASSQDRAGKNTGELFF	TRBV4-1	TRBJ2-2	17
CASSLPTSNTEAFF	TRBV12-3/TRBV12-4	TRBJ1-1	14
CASSPPGRKTSYNEQFF	TRBV4-2	TRBJ2-1	17
CASSLGQVGPDTQYF	TRBV5-1	TRBJ2-3	15
CASSPPPGVRISNQPQHF	TRBV28	TRBJ1-5	18
CASSYGGGGQETQYF	TRBV6-5	TRBJ2-5	15
CASSQVGGPFRDIQYF	TRBV4-1	TRBJ2-4	16
CASSTFQGFTYEQYF	TRBV28	TRBJ2-7	15
CASSFRTGGTDTQYF	TRBV6-2/TRBV6-3	TRBJ2-3	15
CSARVLVQGPLEQYF	TRBV20-1	TRBJ2-7	15
CASSPGGPTRLIEQYF	TRBV7-6	TRBJ2-7	16
CASSGQPPTDTQYF	TRBV5-1	TRBJ2-3	14
CASSSQYRGMNTEAFF	TRBV5-1	TRBJ1-1	16
CASKTGVNEQFF	TRBV5-1	TRBJ2-1	12